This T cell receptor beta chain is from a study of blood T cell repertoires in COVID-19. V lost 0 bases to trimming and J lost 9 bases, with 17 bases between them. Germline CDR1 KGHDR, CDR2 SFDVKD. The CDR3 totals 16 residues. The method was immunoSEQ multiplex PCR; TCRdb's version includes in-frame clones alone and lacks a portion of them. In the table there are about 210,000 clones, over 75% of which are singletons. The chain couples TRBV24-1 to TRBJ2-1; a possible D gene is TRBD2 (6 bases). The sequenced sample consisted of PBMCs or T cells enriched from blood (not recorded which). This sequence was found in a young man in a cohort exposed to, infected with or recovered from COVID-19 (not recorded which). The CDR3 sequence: CATSDLWAGSPSEQFF. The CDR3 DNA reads TGTGCCACCAGTGATTTGTGGGCGGGAAGTCCGAGTGAGCAGTTCTTC.